This TCR beta chain was documented in a study of T cell clonality in common variable immunodeficiency. The CVID group had roughly 15 females and 25 to 35 males, mean age about 36. The repertoire was sequenced with immunoSEQ multiplex PCR; TCRdb's copy has only in-frame clones and lacks some. Singletons are absent from the sample, which has about 28,000 clones. CDR3 size: 15 residues. V gave up 2 bases and J gave up 7 bases, with 14 bases separating them. Germline V gene lookup returns CDR1 KGHSH and CDR2 LQKENI. Study results and limitations: Common variable immunodeficiency TCR beta sequences reportedly had fewer deletions and N-nucleotide insertions. Shared TCRbeta clones were fewer between CVID subjects than controls.

This clone was detected many times. Antigen: not known. The CDR3 extends 3 residues past the end of the read, so its final part is completed from the germline J gene. Sequenced input: peripheral blood mononuclear cells. J is TRBJ2-2 and V is TRBV18; the D gene is possibly TRBD2 (6 bases). The receptor's source is a human donor with common variable immunodeficiency. The CDR3 loop is CASSPGLRGRGELFF. The sequenced part of the CDR3 DNA is TGTGCCAGCTCACCAGGATTGCGGGGCCGCGGGGAG.